The clone carrying this TCR beta chain was detected a few times. Its antigen remains unidentified. There are 13 residues in the CDR3. V dropped 10 bases and J dropped 2 bases, with 14 bases sitting between them. The germline V gene has CDR1 ENHRY and CDR2 SYGVKD. The data are from a study of T cell repertoires in cytomegalovirus infection. Looking at the study overall: The authors relied on CMV epitopes, both recently identified HLA-C-restricted and well-studied HLA-B-restricted. Public TCR beta signatures were indicative of both CMV infection and a matching HLA type. Study findings and constraints: Cumulative frequency of public TCR beta families picked out carriers of CMV plus the relevant HLA.

TCRdb passed the reads through MiXCR, listing each CDR3 protein once. The sample consists of approximately 770,000 distinct CDR3 sequences, just under 30% of them appearing once. This sample comprised cultured CD8+ T cells from PBMCs, obtained from culture after CMV antigen stimulation. The receptor comes from a human donor in good health (CMV status not recorded). Some clones in this sample may be carry-over from other donors' samples. This chain links TRBV10-3 with TRBJ1-2; D perhaps matches TRBD1 (6 bases). The CDR3 DNA sequence: TGTGCCACCCAGGGGAGTTCAAACTATGGCTACACCTTC. Its translation is CATQGSSNYGYTF.